This entry describes one T cell receptor (beta chain). This sample stems from a study of blood T cell repertoires in COVID-19. Study details: The United States, Italy and Spain provided the acute and convalescent COVID-19 samples. Nucleic acid was either cDNA or gDNA, and it came from T cells, B-cell-depleted T cells, or PBMCs.

The CDR3 contains 14 residues. In the authors' workflow: The authors estimated nucleated cell counts from reference gene primer amplification. Clones were sequenced by immunoSEQ multiplex PCR, and TCRdb holds only the in-frame ones, with some missing. Clone size and the V and J calls come from that table; the DNA yielded D and trimming. The table has about 200,000 clones, roughly nine tenths seen once. This chain links TRBV21-1 with TRBJ2-2; the D segment call TRBD2 is taken from the table without a DNA check. TRBV21-1 is marked as a pseudogene. This TCR came from a man aged 60-69 years with active or convalescent COVID-19. The sequenced sample consisted of peripheral blood. The CDR3 DNA reads TGTGCCAACTCCGGGACTACGAACACCGGGGAGCTGTTTTTT. Its protein is CANSGTTNTGELFF.